A selection of T cell receptor beta chains follows, all from one sample in a study of T cell repertoires in aging, cancer and after chemotherapy. Each CDR3 protein is one row after TCRdb ran MiXCR on the multiplex PCR reads. Of over a thousand distinct CDR3 sequences listed, roughly 26% are singletons. Sequences were obtained from blood. These TCRs come from a human donor with a blood cancer. Each CDR3 is given with its conserved first and last residue. A D gene is named only where the DNA matches it firmly. For some rows the clone size is stated as once, few or many, or as a class when expanded; others skip it.

clone size: NA; V gene: TRBV5-4; D gene: NA; J gene: TRBJ2-6; CDR3 DNA: TGTGCCAGCAGCTTGGGGACTGGGGCCAACGTCCTGACTTTC; CDR3 protein: CASSLGTGANVLTF
clone size: NA; V gene: TRBV21-1; D gene: NA; J gene: TRBJ1-2; CDR3 DNA: TGTGCCAGCAGCAAAGAGAAGGTAGGGGCTAACTATGGCTACACCTTC; CDR3 protein: CASSKEKVGANYGYTF
clone size: NA; V gene: TRBV7-2; D gene: TRBD2; J gene: TRBJ2-7; CDR3 DNA: TGTGCCAGCAACTCCGGGACTAGCGGGTTCCCCTACGAGCAGTACTTC; CDR3 protein: CASNSGTSGFPYEQYF
clone size: NA; V gene: TRBV6-2/TRBV6-3; D gene: TRBD1; J gene: TRBJ2-1; CDR3 DNA: TGTGCCAGCAGTGTCAGGGACAGGGGTACCTACAATGAGCAGTTCTTC; CDR3 protein: CASSVRDRGTYNEQFF
clone size: medium-sized; V gene: TRBV18; D gene: NA; J gene: TRBJ1-1; CDR3 DNA: TGTGCCAGCTCACCGGGCCTACAGGGAACTGAAGCTTTCTTT; CDR3 protein: CASSPGLQGTEAFF
clone size: NA; V gene: TRBV6-1; D gene: NA; J gene: TRBJ2-7; CDR3 DNA: TGTGCCAGCAGTGACCACAGGAAGATAGCCACGGGCGGTGAGCAGTACTTC; CDR3 protein: CASSDHRKIATGGEQYF
clone size: NA; V gene: TRBV5-5; D gene: TRBD2; J gene: TRBJ2-7; CDR3 DNA: TGTGCCAGCAGCGGTTTAGCGGGGGGGCCGGGGGAGCAGTACTTC; CDR3 protein: CASSGLAGGPGEQYF
clone size: few; V gene: TRBV12-3/TRBV12-4; D gene: NA; J gene: TRBJ1-2; CDR3 DNA: TGTGCCAGCAGTTTGAAGCTTTATGGCTACACCTTC; CDR3 protein: CASSLKLYGYTF
clone size: medium-sized; V gene: TRBV12-3/TRBV12-4; D gene: NA; J gene: TRBJ1-3; CDR3 DNA: TGTGCCAGCAGTTGGGCGAACTCTGGAAACACCATATATTTT; CDR3 protein: CASSWANSGNTIYF
clone size: medium-sized; V gene: TRBV4-3; D gene: TRBD2; J gene: TRBJ2-3; CDR3 DNA: TGCGCCAGCAGCCAGGGACTAGCGGCCACAGATACGCAGTATTTT; CDR3 protein: CASSQGLAATDTQYF
clone size: medium-sized; V gene: TRBV18; D gene: NA; J gene: TRBJ1-2; CDR3 DNA: TGTGCCAGCTCACCGGAACCCCTAACAGGCTTCTATGGCTACACCTTC; CDR3 protein: CASSPEPLTGFYGYTF
clone size: NA; V gene: TRBV19; D gene: NA; J gene: TRBJ2-5; CDR3 DNA: TGTGCCAGTAGTTCCCCAGGGGAGACCCAGTACTTC; CDR3 protein: CASSSPGETQYF
clone size: NA; V gene: TRBV15; D gene: NA; J gene: TRBJ2-1; CDR3 DNA: TGTGCCACCAGCAGAGATCGAAATGAGCAGTTCTTC; CDR3 protein: CATSRDRNEQFF
clone size: NA; V gene: TRBV6-5; D gene: TRBD2; J gene: TRBJ2-3; CDR3 DNA: TGTGCCAGCAGTTACTACGGGTGGCGGGGGGCCCCAGATACGCAGTATTTT; CDR3 protein: CASSYYGWRGAPDTQYF
clone size: NA; V gene: TRBV5-1; D gene: TRBD1; J gene: TRBJ2-2; CDR3 DNA: TGCGCCAGCAGCTTGGTGGGACAGGGTATCCCCGGGGAGCTGTTTTTT; CDR3 protein: CASSLVGQGIPGELFF
clone size: NA; V gene: TRBV7-6; D gene: NA; J gene: TRBJ2-3; CDR3 DNA: TGTGCCAGCAGCTTAGCGGAAGGGGCCACAGATACGCAGTATTTT; CDR3 protein: CASSLAEGATDTQYF
clone size: large; V gene: TRBV6-2/TRBV6-3; D gene: NA; J gene: TRBJ2-1; CDR3 DNA: TGTGCCAGCAGTTCCTCGGTTGCGGGTTCCTACAATGAGCAGTTCTTC; CDR3 protein: CASSSSVAGSYNEQFF
clone size: medium-sized; V gene: TRBV6-4; D gene: TRBD2; J gene: TRBJ2-7; CDR3 DNA: TGTGCCAGCAGTGAAGGACTAGCGGGGACCTACGAGCAGTACTTC; CDR3 protein: CASSEGLAGTYEQYF
clone size: medium-sized; V gene: TRBV11-2; D gene: NA; J gene: TRBJ2-1; CDR3 DNA: TGTGCCAGCAGCTTAGGAGGGCCCCTTTATAACAATGAGCAGTTCTTC; CDR3 protein: CASSLGGPLYNNEQFF
clone size: NA; V gene: TRBV6-6; D gene: TRBD1; J gene: TRBJ1-1; CDR3 DNA: TGTGCCAGCAGTTCCATGGGACAGGGGAACACTGAAGCTTTCTTT; CDR3 protein: CASSSMGQGNTEAFF
clone size: large; V gene: TRBV6-2/TRBV6-3; D gene: TRBD2; J gene: TRBJ2-1; CDR3 DNA: TGTGCCAGCAGCCACGTCGAGGCGGCTTTGGGACTAGCGGGAGCCGGTGAGCAGTTCTTC; CDR3 protein: CASSHVEAALGLAGAGEQFF
clone size: large; V gene: TRBV19; D gene: NA; J gene: TRBJ2-2; CDR3 DNA: TGTGCCAGTAGTAGTGGAGGGGGCACCGGGGAGCTGTTTTTT; CDR3 protein: CASSSGGGTGELFF
clone size: medium-sized; V gene: TRBV7-2; D gene: NA; J gene: TRBJ1-2; CDR3 DNA: TGTGCCAGCAGCTTAGGGGTGGGGAATAACTATGGCTACACCTTC; CDR3 protein: CASSLGVGNNYGYTF
clone size: medium-sized; V gene: TRBV7-4; D gene: TRBD1; J gene: TRBJ2-7; CDR3 DNA: TGTGCCAGCAGCTTAAGTTCCGGACAGGGGTGGGACGAGCAGTACTTC; CDR3 protein: CASSLSSGQGWDEQYF
clone size: medium-sized; V gene: TRBV20-1; D gene: TRBD2; J gene: TRBJ2-3; CDR3 DNA: TGCAGTGCTAGGCCGGGACTAGCGGCGGGACTTCAGGGCACAGATACGCAGTATTTT; CDR3 protein: CSARPGLAAGLQGTDTQYF
clone size: large; V gene: TRBV12-3/TRBV12-4; D gene: NA; J gene: TRBJ1-4; CDR3 DNA: TGTGCCAGCAGTTCAGGTGAAAAACTGTTTTTT; CDR3 protein: CASSSGEKLFF
clone size: medium-sized; V gene: TRBV12-3/TRBV12-4; D gene: NA; J gene: TRBJ2-1; CDR3 DNA: TGTGCCAGCAGTTTTGGGTACGGTGAGCAGTTCTTC; CDR3 protein: CASSFGYGEQFF
clone size: medium-sized; V gene: TRBV24-1; D gene: NA; J gene: TRBJ1-1; CDR3 DNA: TGTGCCACCAGTCGCACGTGGGCCGTGAACACTGAAGCTTTCTTT; CDR3 protein: CATSRTWAVNTEAFF
clone size: few; V gene: TRBV7-2; D gene: NA; J gene: TRBJ2-7; CDR3 DNA: TGTGCCAGCAGTTTACAGTCAACAGAATACGAGCAGTACTTC; CDR3 protein: CASSLQSTEYEQYF
clone size: NA; V gene: TRBV7-6; D gene: TRBD2; J gene: TRBJ2-1; CDR3 DNA: TGTGCCAGCAGCCGGGGACTAGCGGGACCTAATGAGCAGTTCTTC; CDR3 protein: CASSRGLAGPNEQFF